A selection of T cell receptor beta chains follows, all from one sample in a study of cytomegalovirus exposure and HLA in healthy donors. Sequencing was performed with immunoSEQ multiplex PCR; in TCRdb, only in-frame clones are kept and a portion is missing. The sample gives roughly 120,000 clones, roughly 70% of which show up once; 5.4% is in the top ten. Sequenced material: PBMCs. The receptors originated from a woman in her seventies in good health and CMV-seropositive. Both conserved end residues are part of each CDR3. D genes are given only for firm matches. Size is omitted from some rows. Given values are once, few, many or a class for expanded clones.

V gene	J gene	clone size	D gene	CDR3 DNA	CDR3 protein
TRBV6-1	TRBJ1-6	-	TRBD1	TGTGCCAGCAGTGACGGACAGGGCCCTTATAATTCACCCCTCCACTTT	CASSDGQGPYNSPLHF
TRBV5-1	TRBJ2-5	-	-	TGCGCCAGCTCTTTCCGTTTCGCGCAGGGAGAGACCCAGTACTTC	CASSFRFAQGETQYF
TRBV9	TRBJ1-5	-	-	TGTGCCAGCAGCGTGGGGGGAATGGGTCAGCCCCAGCATTTT	CASSVGGMGQPQHF
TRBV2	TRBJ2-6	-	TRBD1	TGTGCCAGCAGTGAAGTCTCCGGGACAGCGAGCTCTGGGGCCAACGTCCTGACTTTC	CASSEVSGTASSGANVLTF
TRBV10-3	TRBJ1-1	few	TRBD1	TGTGCCATCAGAGAGACAGGGGGCCTGAACACTGAAGCTTTCTTT	CAIRETGGLNTEAFF
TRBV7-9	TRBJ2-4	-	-	TGTGCCAGCAGCCCCAGCGGAGGAGCCAAAAACATTCAGTACTTC	CASSPSGGAKNIQYF
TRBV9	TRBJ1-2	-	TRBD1	TGTGCCAGCAGCGTAGGGGAGCGGACAGGAGCCATCTATGGCTACACCTTC	CASSVGERTGAIYGYTF
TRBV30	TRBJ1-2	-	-	TGTGCCAGGCAGGGCTATGGCTACACCTTC	CARQGYGYTF
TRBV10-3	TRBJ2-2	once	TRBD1	TGTGCCATCAGAGGGGACAGGGACACCGGGGAGCTGTTTTTT	CAIRGDRDTGELFF
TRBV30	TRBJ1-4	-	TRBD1	TGTGCCTGGAGTGTGGGGACAGGGGGCACAAAACTGTTTTTT	CAWSVGTGGTKLFF
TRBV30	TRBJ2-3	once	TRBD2	TGTGCCTGGAGTGACGGGAGGAGGAGCACAGATACGCAGTATTTT	CAWSDGRRSTDTQYF
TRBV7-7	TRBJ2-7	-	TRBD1	TGTGCTAGCAGTTTAGGACAGGGAAGCTCCTACGAGCAGTACTTC	CASSLGQGSSYEQYF
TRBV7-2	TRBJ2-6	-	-	TGTGCCAGCAGTGGCATCTCTGGGGCCAACGTCCTGACTTTC	CASSGISGANVLTF
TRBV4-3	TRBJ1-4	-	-	TGCGCCAGCAGCCAAGACACAGGGGAAAAACTGTTTTTT	CASSQDTGEKLFF
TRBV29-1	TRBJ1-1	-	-	TGCAGCGTAGCTAGTCACACCTCAAACACTGAAGCTTTCTTT	CSVASHTSNTEAFF
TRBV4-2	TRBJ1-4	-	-	TGTGCCAGCAGCCTTGGGGGAGTGGGAGGAACTAATGAAAAACTGTTTTTT	CASSLGGVGGTNEKLFF
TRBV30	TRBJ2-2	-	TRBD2	TGTGCCTGGAGTGATTGGCAGCGGGGGGGCATCGGGGAGCTGTTTTTT	CAWSDWQRGGIGELFF
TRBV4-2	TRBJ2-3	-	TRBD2	TGTGCCAGCAGCCAAGCCCTCGGCGGGGGGAGGGATACGCAGTATTTT	CASSQALGGGRDTQYF
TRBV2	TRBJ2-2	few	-	TGTGCCAGCAGTCGAGACGGGGGAGGGAACACCGGGGAGCTGTTTTTT	CASSRDGGGNTGELFF
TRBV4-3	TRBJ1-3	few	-	TGCGCCAGCAGCCAAGGGGCAGGGATCGGAAACACCATATATTTT	CASSQGAGIGNTIYF
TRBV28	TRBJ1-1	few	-	TGTGCCAGCAGGGGGGGGACCATGAACACTGAAGCTTTCTTT	CASRGGTMNTEAFF
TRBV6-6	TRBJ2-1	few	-	TGTGCCAGCTACTCGCGGGGTCGGGAGTACAATGAGCAGTTCTTC	CASYSRGREYNEQFF
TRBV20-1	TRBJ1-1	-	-	TGCAGTGCTTTCGACAGCACTGAAGCTTTCTTT	CSAFDSTEAFF
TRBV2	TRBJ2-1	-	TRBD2	TGTGCCAGCAGTCCCGGTAGGACTAGCGGGGATGAGCAGTTCTTC	CASSPGRTSGDEQFF
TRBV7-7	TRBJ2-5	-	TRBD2	TGTGCCAGCAGCGCCTTAGCGGGGGAGAAAGAGACCCAGTACTTC	CASSALAGEKETQYF
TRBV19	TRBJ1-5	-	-	TGTGCCAGTAGTCGAGACAGGTTTAATCAGCCCCAGCATTTT	CASSRDRFNQPQHF
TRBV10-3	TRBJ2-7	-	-	TGTGCCATCAGTACTAAGCTCACCTACGAGCAGTACTTC	CAISTKLTYEQYF
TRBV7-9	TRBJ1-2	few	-	TGTGCCAGCAGCCGAACAGAGGACTATGGAAGCTACACCTTC	CASSRTEDYGSYTF
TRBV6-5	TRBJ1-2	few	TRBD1	TGTGCCAGCCGGGGACAGCAGAACTATGGCTACACCTTC	CASRGQQNYGYTF
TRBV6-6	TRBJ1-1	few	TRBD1	TGTGCCAGCAGGGAACAGGGGGTGAACACTGAAGCTTTCTTT	CASREQGVNTEAFF
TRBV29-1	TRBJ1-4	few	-	TGCAGCGTAGTCTTAAACGGAAAACTGTTTTTT	CSVVLNGKLFF
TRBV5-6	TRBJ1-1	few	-	TGTGCCAGCAGCTTGTTCGCGAGAGAAGCTTTCTTT	CASSLFAREAFF
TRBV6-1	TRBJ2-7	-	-	TGTGCCAGCAGTGGGGGGAGGGGGGACATCTCCTACGAGCAGTACTTC	CASSGGRGDISYEQYF
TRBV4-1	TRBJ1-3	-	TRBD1	TGCGCCAGCAGCCGAGGACAGGGAGCGACGGCTGGAAACACCATATATTTT	CASSRGQGATAGNTIYF
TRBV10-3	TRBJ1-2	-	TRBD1	TGTGCCATCAGTGAACTACAGGGGTCCTATGGCTACACCTTC	CAISELQGSYGYTF
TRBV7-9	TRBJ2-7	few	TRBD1	TGTGCCAGCAGACCTGACAGGGGCGAGCAGTACTTC	CASRPDRGEQYF
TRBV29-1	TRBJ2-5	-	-	TGCAGCGGGCGGAATCAAGAGACCCAGTACTTC	CSGRNQETQYF
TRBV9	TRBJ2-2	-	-	TGTGCCAGCAACCCCTTGGGGGCCGGGGTTCCCGGGGAGCTGTTTTTT	CASNPLGAGVPGELFF
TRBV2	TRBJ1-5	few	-	TGTGCCAGCGGAGGGCCTCAGCCCCAGCATTTT	CASGGPQPQHF
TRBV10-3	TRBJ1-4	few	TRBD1	TGTGCCATCAGTGCGGACAGGGTGGGTAATGAAAAACTGTTTTTT	CAISADRVGNEKLFF
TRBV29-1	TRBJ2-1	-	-	TGCAGCGTTGCCCCGCGTGCCCACTATGACAATGAGCAGTTCTTC	CSVAPRAHYDNEQFF
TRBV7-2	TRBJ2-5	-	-	TGTGCCAGCAGCTTAGCGTTCGGTTCTGAGGAGACCCAGTACTTC	CASSLAFGSEETQYF
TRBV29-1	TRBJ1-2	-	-	TGCAGCGTTGCCACGGACAGCACTAACTATGGCTACACCTTC	CSVATDSTNYGYTF
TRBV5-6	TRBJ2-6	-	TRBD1	TGTGCCAGCAGCTTACCTACCTTACAGGGGGCGGGGGCCAACGTCCTGACTTTC	CASSLPTLQGAGANVLTF
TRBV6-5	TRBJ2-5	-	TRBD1	TGTGCCAGCAGTTCCCAGGGGGCAGGGGAGGAGACCCAGTACTTC	CASSSQGAGEETQYF
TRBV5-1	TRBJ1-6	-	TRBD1	TGCGCCAGCAGCCCGGGACAGGGGCCGTCACCCCTCCACTTT	CASSPGQGPSPLHF
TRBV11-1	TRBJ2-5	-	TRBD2	TGTGCCAGCAGCTTACGGCGGGGAGGGGAGACCCAGTACTTC	CASSLRRGGETQYF
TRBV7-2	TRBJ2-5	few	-	TGTGCCAGCAGCTTAGGTGGAGCCCAGCAAGAGACCCAGTACTTC	CASSLGGAQQETQYF